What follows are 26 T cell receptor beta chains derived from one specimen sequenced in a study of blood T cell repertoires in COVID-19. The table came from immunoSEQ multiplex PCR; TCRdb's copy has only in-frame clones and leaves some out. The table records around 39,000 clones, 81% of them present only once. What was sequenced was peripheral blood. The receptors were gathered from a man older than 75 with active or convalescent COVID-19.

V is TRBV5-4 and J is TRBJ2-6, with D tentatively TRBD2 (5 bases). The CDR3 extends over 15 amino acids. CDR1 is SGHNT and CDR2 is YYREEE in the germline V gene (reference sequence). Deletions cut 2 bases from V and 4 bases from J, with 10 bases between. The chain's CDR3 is CASSFPSTGANVLTF. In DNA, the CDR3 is TGTGCCAGCAGCTTTCCTAGCACGGGGGCCAACGTCCTGACTTTC.

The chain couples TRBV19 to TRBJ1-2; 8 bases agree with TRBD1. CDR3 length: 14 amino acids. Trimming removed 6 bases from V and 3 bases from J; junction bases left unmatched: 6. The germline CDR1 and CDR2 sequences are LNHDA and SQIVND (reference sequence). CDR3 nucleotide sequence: TGTGCCAGTAGGGGACAGGCCCGTCACTATGGCTACACCTTC. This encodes CASRGQARHYGYTF. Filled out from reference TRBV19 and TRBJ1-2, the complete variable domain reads DGGITQSPKYLFRKEGQNVTLSCEQNLNHDAMYWYRQDPGQGLRLIYYSQIVNDFQKGDIAEGYSVSREKKESFPLTVTSAQKNPTAFYLCASRGQARHYGYTFGSGTRLTVV.

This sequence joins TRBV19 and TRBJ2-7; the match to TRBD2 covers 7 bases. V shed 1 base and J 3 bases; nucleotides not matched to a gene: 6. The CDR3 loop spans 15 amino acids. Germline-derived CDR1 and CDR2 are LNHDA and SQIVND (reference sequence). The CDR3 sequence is CASSIVAGDIYEQYF. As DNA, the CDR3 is TGTGCCAGTAGTATAGTGGCGGGAGATATCTACGAGCAGTACTTC.

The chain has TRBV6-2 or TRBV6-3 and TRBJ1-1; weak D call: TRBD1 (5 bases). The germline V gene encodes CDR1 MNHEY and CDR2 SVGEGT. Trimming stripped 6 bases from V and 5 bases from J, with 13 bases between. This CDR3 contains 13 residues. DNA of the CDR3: TGTGCCAGCAGCTCCGCGACAGCAACTGAAGCTTTCTTT. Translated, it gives CASSSATATEAFF.

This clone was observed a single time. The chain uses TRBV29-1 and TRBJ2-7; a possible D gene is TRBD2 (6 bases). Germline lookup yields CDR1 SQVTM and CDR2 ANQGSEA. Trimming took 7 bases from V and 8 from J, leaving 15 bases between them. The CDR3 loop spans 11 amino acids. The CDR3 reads CSAQFGTQQYF. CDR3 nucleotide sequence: TGCAGCGCGCAGTTCGGGACTCAGCAGTACTTC.

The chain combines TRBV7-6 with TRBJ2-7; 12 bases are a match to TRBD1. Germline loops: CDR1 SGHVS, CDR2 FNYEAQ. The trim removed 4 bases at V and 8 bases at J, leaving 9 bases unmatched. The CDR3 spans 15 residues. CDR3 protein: CASSSSGTGGAKQYF. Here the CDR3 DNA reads TGTGCCAGCAGCTCATCCGGGACAGGGGGCGCAAAGCAGTACTTC.

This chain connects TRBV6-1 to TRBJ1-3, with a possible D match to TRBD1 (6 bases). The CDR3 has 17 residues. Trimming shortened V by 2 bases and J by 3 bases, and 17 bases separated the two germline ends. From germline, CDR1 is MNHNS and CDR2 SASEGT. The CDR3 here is CASSESGPRGNGNTIYF. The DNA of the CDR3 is TGTGCCAGCAGTGAATCTGGCCCGAGGGGGAATGGAAACACCATATATTTT.

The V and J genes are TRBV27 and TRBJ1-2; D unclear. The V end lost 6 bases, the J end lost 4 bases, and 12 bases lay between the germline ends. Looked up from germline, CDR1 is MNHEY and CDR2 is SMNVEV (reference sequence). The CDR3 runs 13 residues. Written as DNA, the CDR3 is TGTGCCAGCAGCGCGGGTCGCTTCTATGGCTACACCTTC. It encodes CASSAGRFYGYTF.

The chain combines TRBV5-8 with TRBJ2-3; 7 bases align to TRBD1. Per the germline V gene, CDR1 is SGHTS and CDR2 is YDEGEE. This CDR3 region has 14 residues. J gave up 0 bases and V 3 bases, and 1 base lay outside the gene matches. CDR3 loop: CASSWGQSTDTQYF. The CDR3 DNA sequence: TGTGCCAGCAGCTGGGGACAGAGCACAGATACGCAGTATTTT.

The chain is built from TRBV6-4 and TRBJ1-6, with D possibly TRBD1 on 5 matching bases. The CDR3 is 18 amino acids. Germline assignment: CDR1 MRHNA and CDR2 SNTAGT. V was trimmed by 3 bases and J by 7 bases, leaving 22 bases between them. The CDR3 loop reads CASSDRSSAGGRNSPLHF. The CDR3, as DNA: TGTGCCAGCAGTGATAGATCCTCGGCGGGGGGAAGGAATTCACCCCTCCACTTT.

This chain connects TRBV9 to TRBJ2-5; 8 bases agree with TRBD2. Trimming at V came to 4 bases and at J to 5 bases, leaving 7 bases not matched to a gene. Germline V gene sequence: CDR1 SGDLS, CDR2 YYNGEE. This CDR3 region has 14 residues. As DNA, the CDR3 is TGTGCCAGCAGCCCGGGGGGGGGCGGTGAGACCCAGTACTTC. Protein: CASSPGGGGETQYF. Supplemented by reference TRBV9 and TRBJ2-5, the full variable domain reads DSGVTQTPKHLITATGQRVTLRCSPRSGDLSVYWYQQSLDQGLQFLIQYYNGEERAKGNILERFSAQQFPDLHSELNLSSLELGDSALYFCASSPGGGGETQYFGPGTRLLVL.

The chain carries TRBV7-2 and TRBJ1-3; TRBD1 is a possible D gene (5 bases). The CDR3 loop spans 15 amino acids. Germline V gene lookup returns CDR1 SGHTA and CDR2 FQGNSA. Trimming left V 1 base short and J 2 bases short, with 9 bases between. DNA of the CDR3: TGTGCCAGCAGCTTAGTTTCAGGGACTGGAAACACCATATATTTT. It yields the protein CASSLVSGTGNTIYF.

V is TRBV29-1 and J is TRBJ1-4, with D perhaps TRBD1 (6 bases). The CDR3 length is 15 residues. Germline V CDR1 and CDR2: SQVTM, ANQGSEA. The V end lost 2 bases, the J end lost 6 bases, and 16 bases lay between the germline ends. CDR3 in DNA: TGCAGCGTTGAAACGCCGAGGGGGGGCGATGAAAAACTGTTTTTT. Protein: CSVETPRGGDEKLFF.

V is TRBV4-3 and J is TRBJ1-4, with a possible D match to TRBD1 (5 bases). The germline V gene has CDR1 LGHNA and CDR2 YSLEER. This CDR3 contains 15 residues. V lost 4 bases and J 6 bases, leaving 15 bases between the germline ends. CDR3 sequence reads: CASSRGRGRDEKLFF. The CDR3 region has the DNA TGCGCCAGCAGCCGAGGGCGGGGCCGGGATGAAAAACTGTTTTTT.

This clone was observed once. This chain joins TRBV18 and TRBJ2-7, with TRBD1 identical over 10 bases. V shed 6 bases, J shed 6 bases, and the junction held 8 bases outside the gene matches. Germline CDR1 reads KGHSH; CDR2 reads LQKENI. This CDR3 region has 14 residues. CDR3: CASSPGTGAPEQYF. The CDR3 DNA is TGTGCCAGCTCGCCCGGGACAGGGGCGCCCGAGCAGTACTTC.

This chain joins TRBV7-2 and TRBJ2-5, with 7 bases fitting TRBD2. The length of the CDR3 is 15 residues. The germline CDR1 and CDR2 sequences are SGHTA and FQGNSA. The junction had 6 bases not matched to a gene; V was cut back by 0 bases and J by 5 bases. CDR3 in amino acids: CASSLAGEGVETQYF. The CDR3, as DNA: TGTGCCAGCAGCTTAGCTGGGGAGGGAGTCGAGACCCAGTACTTC.

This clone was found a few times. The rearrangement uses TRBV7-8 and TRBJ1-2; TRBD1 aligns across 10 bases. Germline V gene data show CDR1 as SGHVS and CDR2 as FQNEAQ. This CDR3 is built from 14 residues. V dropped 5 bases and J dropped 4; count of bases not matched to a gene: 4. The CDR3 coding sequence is TGTGCCAGCAGCCCGGGACAGGGGACCTATGGCTACACCTTC. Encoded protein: CASSPGQGTYGYTF.

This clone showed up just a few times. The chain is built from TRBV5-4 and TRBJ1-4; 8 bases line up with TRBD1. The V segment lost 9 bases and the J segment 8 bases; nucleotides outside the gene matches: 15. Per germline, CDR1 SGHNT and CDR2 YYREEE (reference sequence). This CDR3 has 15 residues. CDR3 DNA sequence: TGTGCCACCCAACTCATGGGGACAGGTTTGGAAAAACTGTTTTTT. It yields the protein CATQLMGTGLEKLFF.

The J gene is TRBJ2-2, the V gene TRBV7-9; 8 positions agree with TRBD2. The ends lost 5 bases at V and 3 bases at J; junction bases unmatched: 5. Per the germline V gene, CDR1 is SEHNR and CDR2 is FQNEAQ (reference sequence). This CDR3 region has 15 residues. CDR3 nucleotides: TGTGCCAGCAGCCTCGGGAGGGGAGACACCGGGGAGCTGTTTTTT. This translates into CASSLGRGDTGELFF. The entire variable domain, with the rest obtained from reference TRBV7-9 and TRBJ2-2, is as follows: DTGVSQNPRHKITKRGQNVTFRCDPISEHNRLYWYRQTLGQGPEFLTYFQNEAQLEKSRLLSDRFSAERPKGSFSTLEIQRTEQGDSAMYLCASSLGRGDTGELFFGEGSRLTVL.

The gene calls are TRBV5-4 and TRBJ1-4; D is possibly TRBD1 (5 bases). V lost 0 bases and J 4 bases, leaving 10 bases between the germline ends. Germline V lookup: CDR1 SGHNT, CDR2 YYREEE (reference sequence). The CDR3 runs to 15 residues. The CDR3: CASSLAAGINEKLFF. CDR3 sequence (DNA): TGTGCCAGCAGCTTGGCCGCAGGGATTAATGAAAAACTGTTTTTT.

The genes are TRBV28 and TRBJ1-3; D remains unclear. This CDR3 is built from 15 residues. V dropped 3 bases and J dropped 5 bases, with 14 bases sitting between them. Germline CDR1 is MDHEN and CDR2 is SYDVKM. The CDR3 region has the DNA TGTGCCAGCAGTTTTCGGAGGGAAATCAGAAACACCATATATTTT. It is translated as CASSFRREIRNTIYF. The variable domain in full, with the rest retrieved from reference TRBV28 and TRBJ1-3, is DVKVTQSSRYLVKRTGEKVFLECVQDMDHENMFWYRQDPGLGLRLIYFSYDVKMKEKGDIPEGYSVSREKKERFSLILESASTNQTSMYLCASSFRREIRNTIYFGEGSWLTVV.

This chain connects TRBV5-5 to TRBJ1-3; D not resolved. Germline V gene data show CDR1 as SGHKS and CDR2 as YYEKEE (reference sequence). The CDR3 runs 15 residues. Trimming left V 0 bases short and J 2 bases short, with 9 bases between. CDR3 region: CASSLVREAGNTIYF. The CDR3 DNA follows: TGTGCCAGCAGCTTGGTTAGGGAGGCTGGAAACACCATATATTTT.

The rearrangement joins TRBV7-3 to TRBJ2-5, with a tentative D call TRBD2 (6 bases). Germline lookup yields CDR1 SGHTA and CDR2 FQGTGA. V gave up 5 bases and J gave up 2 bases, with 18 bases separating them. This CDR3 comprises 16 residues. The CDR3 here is CASSQDGTPTQETQYF. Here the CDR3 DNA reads TGTGCCAGCAGCCAAGACGGGACTCCCACTCAAGAGACCCAGTACTTC. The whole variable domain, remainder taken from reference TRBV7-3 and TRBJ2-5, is GAGVSQTPSNKVTEKGKYVELRCDPISGHTALYWYRQSLGQGPEFLIYFQGTGAADDSGLPNDRFFAVRPEGSVSTLKIQRTERGDSAVYLCASSQDGTPTQETQYFGPGTRLLVL.

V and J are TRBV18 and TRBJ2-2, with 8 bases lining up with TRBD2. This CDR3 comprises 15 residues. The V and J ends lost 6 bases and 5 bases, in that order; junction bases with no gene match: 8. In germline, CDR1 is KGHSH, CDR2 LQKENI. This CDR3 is CASSERGMMTGELFF. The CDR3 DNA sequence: TGTGCCAGCTCCGAGCGGGGGATGATGACCGGGGAGCTGTTTTTT. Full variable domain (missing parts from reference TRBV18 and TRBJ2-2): NAGVMQNPRHLVRRRGQEARLRCSPMKGHSHVYWYRQLPEEGLKFMVYLQKENIIDESGMPKERFSAEFPKEGPSILRIQQVVRGDSAAYFCASSERGMMTGELFFGEGSRLTVL.

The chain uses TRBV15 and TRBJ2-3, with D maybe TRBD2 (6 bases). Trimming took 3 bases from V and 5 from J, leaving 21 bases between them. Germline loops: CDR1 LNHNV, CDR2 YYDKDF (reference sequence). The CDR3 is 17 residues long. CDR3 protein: CATSRNPSGGGGDTQYF. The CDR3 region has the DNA TGTGCCACCAGCAGGAACCCTTCCGGGGGTGGGGGAGATACGCAGTATTTT.

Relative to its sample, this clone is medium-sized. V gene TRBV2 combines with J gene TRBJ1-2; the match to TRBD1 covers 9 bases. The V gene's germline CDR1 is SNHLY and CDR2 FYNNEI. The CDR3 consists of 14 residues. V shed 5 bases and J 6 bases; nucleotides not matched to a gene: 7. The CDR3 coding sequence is TGTGCCAGCAGTTCCGGGACAGGGCCCGATGGCTACACCTTC. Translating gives CASSSGTGPDGYTF.